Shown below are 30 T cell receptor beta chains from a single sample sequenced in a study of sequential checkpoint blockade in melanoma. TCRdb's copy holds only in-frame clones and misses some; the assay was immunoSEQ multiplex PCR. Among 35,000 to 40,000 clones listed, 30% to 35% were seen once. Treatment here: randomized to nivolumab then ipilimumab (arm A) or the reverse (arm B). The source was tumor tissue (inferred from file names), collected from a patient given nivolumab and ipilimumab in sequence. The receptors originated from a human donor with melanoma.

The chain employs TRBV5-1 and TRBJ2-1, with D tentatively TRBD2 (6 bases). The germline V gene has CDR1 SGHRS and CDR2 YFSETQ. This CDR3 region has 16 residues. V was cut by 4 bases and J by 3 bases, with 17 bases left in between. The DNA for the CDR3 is TGCGCCAGCAGCCAAAAGTCGGGGACTTTCTACAATGAGCAGTTCTTC. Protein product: CASSQKSGTFYNEQFF.

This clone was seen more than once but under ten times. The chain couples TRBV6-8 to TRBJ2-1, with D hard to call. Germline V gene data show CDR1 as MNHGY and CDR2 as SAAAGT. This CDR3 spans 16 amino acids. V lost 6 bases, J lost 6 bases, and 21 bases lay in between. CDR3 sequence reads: CASRPRDPRVSNEQFF. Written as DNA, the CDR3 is TGTGCCAGCAGACCCCGCGACCCACGGGTTTCCAATGAGCAGTTCTTC.

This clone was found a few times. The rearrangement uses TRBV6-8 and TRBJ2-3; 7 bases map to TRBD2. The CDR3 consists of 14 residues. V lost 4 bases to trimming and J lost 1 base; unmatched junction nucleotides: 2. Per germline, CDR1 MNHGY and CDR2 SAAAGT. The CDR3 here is CASSSGLGTDTQYF. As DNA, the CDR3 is TGTGCCAGCAGTTCCGGACTAGGCACAGATACGCAGTATTTT.

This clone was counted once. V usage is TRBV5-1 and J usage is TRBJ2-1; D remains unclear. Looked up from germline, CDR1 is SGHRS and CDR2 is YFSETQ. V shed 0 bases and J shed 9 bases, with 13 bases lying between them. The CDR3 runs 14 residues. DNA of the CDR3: TGCGCCAGCAGCTTGGCCGCAAGGTCGGGTGAGCAGTTCTTC. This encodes CASSLAARSGEQFF. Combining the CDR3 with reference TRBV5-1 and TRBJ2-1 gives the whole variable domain KAGVTQTPRYLIKTRGQQVTLSCSPISGHRSVSWYQQTPGQGLQFLFEYFSETQRNKGNFPGRFSGRQFSNSRSEMNVSTLELGDSALYLCASSLAARSGEQFFGPGTRLTVL.

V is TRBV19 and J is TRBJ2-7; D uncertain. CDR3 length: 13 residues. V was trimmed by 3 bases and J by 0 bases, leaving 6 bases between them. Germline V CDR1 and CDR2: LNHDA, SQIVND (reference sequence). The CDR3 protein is CASSMASSYEQYF. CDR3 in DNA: TGTGCCAGTAGTATGGCGAGCTCCTACGAGCAGTACTTC. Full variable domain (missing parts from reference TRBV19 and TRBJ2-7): DGGITQSPKYLFRKEGQNVTLSCEQNLNHDAMYWYRQDPGQGLRLIYYSQIVNDFQKGDIAEGYSVSREKKESFPLTVTSAQKNPTAFYLCASSMASSYEQYFGPGTRLTVT.

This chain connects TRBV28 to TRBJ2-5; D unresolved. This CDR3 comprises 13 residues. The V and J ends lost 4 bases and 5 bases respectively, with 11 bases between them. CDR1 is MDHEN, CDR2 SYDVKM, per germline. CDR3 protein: CASSSDVGETQYF. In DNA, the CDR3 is TGTGCCAGCAGTTCCGACGTTGGGGAGACCCAGTACTTC.

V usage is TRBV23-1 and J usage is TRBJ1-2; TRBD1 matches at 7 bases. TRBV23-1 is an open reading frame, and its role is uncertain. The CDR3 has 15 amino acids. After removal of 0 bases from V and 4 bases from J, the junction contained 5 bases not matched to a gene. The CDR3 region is CASSQSGQGGYGYTF. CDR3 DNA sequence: TGCGCCAGCAGTCAATCTGGGCAGGGGGGCTATGGCTACACCTTC.

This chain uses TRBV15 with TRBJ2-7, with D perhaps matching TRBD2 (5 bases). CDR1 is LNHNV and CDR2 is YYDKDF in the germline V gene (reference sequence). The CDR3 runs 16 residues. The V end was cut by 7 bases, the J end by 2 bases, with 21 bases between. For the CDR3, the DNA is TGTGCCACCATCCCCTTTCGGGCGGACTTTCCCTACGAGCAGTACTTC. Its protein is CATIPFRADFPYEQYF.

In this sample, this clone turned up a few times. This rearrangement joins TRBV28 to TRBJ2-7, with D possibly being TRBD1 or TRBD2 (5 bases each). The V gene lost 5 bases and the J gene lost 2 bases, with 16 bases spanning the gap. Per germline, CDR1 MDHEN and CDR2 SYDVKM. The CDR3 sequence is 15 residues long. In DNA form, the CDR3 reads TGTGCCAGCAGTACTCGGGTGGGGACCCCCTACGAGCAGTACTTC. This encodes CASSTRVGTPYEQYF.

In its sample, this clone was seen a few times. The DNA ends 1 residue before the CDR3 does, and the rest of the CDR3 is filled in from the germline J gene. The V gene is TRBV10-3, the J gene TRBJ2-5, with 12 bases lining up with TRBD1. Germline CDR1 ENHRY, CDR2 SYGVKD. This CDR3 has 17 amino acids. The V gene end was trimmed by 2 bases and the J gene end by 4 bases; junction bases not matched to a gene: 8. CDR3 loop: CAISETWGQGARETQYF. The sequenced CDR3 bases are TGTGCCATCAGTGAGACATGGGGACAGGGGGCAAGAGAGACCCAGTAC.

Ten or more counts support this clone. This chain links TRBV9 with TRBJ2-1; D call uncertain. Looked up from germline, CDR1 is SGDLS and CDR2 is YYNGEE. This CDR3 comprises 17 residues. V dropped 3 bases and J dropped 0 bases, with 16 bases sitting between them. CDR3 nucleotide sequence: TGTGCCAGCAGCGCAGAGGATTTGTCAAGCTCCTACAATGAGCAGTTCTTC. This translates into CASSAEDLSSSYNEQFF.

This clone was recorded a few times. For the CDR3, the DNA is TGTGCCAGCAGTGCCGGGACAGCTGGGGCCAACGTCCTGACTTTC. Translating gives CASSAGTAGANVLTF. This chain joins TRBV6-8 and TRBJ2-6, with 7 nucleotides matching TRBD1. V was clipped by 5 bases and J by 2 bases; unmatched bases: 3. CDR3 length equals 15 residues. CDR1 MNHGY and CDR2 SAAAGT come from the germline V gene.

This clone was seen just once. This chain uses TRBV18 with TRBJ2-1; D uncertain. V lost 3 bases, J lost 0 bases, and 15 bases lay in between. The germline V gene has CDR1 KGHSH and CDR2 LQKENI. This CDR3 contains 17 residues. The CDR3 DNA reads TGTGCCAGCTCACCCAAGGGCGGCTTCAGCTCCTACAATGAGCAGTTCTTC. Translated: CASSPKGGFSSYNEQFF.

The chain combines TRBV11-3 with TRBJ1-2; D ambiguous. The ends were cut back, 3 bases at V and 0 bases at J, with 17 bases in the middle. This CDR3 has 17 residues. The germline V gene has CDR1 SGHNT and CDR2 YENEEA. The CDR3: CASSLWKGVKANYGYTF. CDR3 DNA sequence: TGTGCCAGCAGCTTGTGGAAGGGAGTTAAAGCTAACTATGGCTACACCTTC.

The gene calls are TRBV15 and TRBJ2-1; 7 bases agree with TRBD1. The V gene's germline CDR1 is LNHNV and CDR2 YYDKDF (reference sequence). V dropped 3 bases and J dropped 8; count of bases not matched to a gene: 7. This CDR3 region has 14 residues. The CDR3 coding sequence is TGTGCCACCAGCAGCTACAGGGGAGTCGATGAGCAGTTCTTC. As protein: CATSSYRGVDEQFF.

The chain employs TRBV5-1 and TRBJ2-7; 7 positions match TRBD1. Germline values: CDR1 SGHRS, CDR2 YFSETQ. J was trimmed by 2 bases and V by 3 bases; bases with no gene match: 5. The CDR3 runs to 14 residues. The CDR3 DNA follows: TGCGCCAGCAGCTCCGGGACAGTAACCTACGAGCAGTACTTC. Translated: CASSSGTVTYEQYF.

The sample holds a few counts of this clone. CDR3: CASSLGWGDGKTQYF. DNA for the CDR3: TGTGCCAGCAGCTTAGGTTGGGGCGACGGGAAGACCCAGTACTTC. The V and J genes are TRBV11-3 and TRBJ2-5; D is tentatively TRBD1 or TRBD2 (5 bases each). The germline gives CDR1 SGHNT, CDR2 YENEEA. The CDR3 is 15 residues long. V lost 1 base to trimming and J lost 6 bases, with 15 bases between them.

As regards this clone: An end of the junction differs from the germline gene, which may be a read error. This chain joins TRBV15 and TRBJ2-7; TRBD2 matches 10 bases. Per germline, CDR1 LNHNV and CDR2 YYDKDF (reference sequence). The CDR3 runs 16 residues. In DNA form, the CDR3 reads TGTGCCAGCAGCTTAGGCGTAGGACTAGCGGCCTACGAGCAGTACTTC. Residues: CASSLGVGLAAYEQYF.

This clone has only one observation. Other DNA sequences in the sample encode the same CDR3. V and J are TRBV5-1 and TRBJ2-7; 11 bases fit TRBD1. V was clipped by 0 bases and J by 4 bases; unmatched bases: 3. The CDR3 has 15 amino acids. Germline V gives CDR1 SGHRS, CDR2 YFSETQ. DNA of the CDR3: TGCGCCAGCAGCTTGGGAGGGACAGGGGGTTACGAGCAGTACTTC. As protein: CASSLGGTGGYEQYF.

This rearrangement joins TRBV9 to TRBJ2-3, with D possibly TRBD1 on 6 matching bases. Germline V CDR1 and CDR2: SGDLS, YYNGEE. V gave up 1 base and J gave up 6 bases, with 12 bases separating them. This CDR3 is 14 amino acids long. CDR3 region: CASSVSEGHDTQYF. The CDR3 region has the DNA TGTGCCAGCAGCGTATCAGAGGGACACGATACGCAGTATTTT.

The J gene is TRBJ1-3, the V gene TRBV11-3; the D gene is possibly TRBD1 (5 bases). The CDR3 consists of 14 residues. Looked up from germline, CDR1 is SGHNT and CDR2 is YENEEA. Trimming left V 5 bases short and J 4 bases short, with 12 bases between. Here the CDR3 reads CASSHGTDGNTIYF. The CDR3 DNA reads TGTGCCAGCAGCCATGGGACCGACGGAAACACCATATATTTT.

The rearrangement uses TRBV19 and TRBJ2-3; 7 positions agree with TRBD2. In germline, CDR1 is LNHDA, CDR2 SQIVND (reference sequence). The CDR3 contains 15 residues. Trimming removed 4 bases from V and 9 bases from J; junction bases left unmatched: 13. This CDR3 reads CASSNLAGAGMTQYF. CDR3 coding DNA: TGTGCCAGTAGTAATCTCGCGGGAGCGGGGATGACGCAGTATTTT.

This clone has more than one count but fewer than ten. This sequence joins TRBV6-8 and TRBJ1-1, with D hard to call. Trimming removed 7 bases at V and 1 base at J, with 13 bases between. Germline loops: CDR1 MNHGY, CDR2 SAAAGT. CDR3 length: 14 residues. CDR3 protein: CASTHPERNTEAFF. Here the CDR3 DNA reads TGTGCCAGCACCCATCCGGAGCGGAACACTGAAGCTTTCTTT.

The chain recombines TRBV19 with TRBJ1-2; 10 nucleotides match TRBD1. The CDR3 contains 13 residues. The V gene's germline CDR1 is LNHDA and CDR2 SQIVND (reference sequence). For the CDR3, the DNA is TGTGCTATCCACTCCGGGACAGGGGTTGGCTACACCTTC. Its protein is CAIHSGTGVGYTF.

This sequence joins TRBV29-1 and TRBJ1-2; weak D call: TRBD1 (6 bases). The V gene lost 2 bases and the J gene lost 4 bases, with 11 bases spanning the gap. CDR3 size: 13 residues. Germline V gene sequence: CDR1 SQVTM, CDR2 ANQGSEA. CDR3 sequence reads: CSVEQGFGYGYTF. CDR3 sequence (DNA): TGCAGCGTTGAACAGGGGTTTGGCTATGGCTACACCTTC.

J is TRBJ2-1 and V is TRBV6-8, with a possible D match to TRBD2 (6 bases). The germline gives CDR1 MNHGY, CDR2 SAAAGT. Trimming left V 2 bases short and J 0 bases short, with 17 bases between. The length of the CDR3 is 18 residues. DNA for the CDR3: TGTGCCAGCAGTTACCCAAGGGACTTCCAATCCTCCTACAATGAGCAGTTCTTC. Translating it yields CASSYPRDFQSSYNEQFF.

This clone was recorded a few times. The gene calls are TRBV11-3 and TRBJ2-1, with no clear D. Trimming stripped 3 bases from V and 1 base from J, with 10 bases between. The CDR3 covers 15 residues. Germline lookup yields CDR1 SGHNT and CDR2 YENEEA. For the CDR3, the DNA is TGTGCCAGCAGCTTTTTCTCTGGGTCCTACAATGAGCAGTTCTTC. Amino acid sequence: CASSFFSGSYNEQFF.

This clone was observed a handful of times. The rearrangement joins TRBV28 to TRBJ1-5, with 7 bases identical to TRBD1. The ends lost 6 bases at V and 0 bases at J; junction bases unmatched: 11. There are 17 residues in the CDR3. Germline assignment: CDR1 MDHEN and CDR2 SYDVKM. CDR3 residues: CASSDGTDRYSNQPQHF. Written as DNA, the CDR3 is TGTGCCAGCAGCGATGGGACAGATCGTTATAGCAATCAGCCCCAGCATTTT.

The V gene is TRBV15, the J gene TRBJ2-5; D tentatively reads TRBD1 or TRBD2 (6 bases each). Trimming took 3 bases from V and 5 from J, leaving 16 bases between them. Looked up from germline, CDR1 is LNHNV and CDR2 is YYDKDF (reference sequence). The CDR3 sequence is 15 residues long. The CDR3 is CATSSSWGARETQYF. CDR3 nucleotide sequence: TGTGCCACCAGCAGTAGCTGGGGGGCGCGGGAGACCCAGTACTTC.

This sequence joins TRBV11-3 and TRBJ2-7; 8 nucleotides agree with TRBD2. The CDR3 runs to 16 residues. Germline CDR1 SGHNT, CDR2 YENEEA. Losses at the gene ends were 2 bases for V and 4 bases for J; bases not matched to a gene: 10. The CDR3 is CASSLNDPSGGYEQYF. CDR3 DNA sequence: TGTGCCAGCAGCTTAAACGATCCGAGCGGGGGATACGAGCAGTACTTC.